A selection of T cell receptor beta chains follows, all from one sample in a study of cytomegalovirus exposure and HLA in healthy donors. Clones were read by immunoSEQ multiplex PCR, and TCRdb kept only the in-frame ones, dropping some. The table records 100,000 to 150,000 clones, approximately 80% of them present only once. Sequenced material: PBMCs. The source of these receptors is a man aged 35 to 55 in good health and CMV-seronegative. Both conserved end residues are part of each CDR3. The order of the fields is D gene, J gene, V gene, clone size, CDR3 DNA, CDR3 protein. D genes are given only for firm matches. Expanded clones are given a class, and other clones once, few, many or no size at all.

D: TRBD2
J: TRBJ2-5
V: TRBV19
size: -
DNA: TGTGCCAGTAGTCTTTATTCCGGGACTAGCGGGTATTTGGAGACCCAGTACTTC
CDR3: CASSLYSGTSGYLETQYF

D: -
J: TRBJ2-3
V: TRBV7-6
size: -
DNA: TGTGCCAGCAGCTCGGGCGGGCCAGATACGCAGTATTTT
CDR3: CASSSGGPDTQYF

D: -
J: TRBJ1-2
V: TRBV6-1
size: once
DNA: TGTGCCAGCAGTGATTTTCGGGGGGCAGGTGGCTACACCTTC
CDR3: CASSDFRGAGGYTF

D: -
J: TRBJ2-1
V: TRBV9
size: -
DNA: TGTGCCAGCAGCGTCCAGACAGGTAATGAGCAGTTCTTC
CDR3: CASSVQTGNEQFF

D: -
J: TRBJ1-3
V: TRBV7-6
size: -
DNA: TGTGCCAGCAGCCTTGGAGGCGACTCTGGAAACACCATATATTTT
CDR3: CASSLGGDSGNTIYF

D: -
J: TRBJ1-2
V: TRBV5-5
size: -
DNA: TGTGCCAGCAGCGAGCGGGATACCCCCTATGGCTACACCTTC
CDR3: CASSERDTPYGYTF

D: -
J: TRBJ2-7
V: TRBV6-5
size: -
DNA: TGTGCCAGCAGCCAGAACTCCTACGAGCAGTACTTC
CDR3: CASSQNSYEQYF

D: -
J: TRBJ1-4
V: TRBV6-6
size: -
DNA: TGTGCCAGCAGTTACTCGACTGCAACTAATGAAAAACTGTTTTTT
CDR3: CASSYSTATNEKLFF

D: TRBD1
J: TRBJ2-5
V: TRBV5-4
size: -
DNA: TGTGCCAGCAGCTTGGGACAGGGAACTCAAGAGACCCAGTACTTC
CDR3: CASSLGQGTQETQYF

D: TRBD1
J: TRBJ2-7
V: TRBV11-3
size: -
DNA: TGTGCCAGCAGCTTCCGGGGACAGGGATACGAGCAGTACTTC
CDR3: CASSFRGQGYEQYF

D: -
J: TRBJ1-1
V: TRBV28
size: few
DNA: TGTGCCAGCAGTTTATACTGGATAACAACTCGGGGGACGAACACTGAAGCTTTCTTT
CDR3: CASSLYWITTRGTNTEAFF

D: TRBD1
J: TRBJ1-4
V: TRBV11-3
size: -
DNA: TGTGCCAGCAGCACCAAGACAGGGGTTGAAAAACTGTTTTTT
CDR3: CASSTKTGVEKLFF

D: -
J: TRBJ2-2
V: TRBV10-1
size: -
DNA: TGCGCCAGCGTCCAAACAGGGTGTTTCGGGGAGCTGTTTTTT
CDR3: CASVQTGCFGELFF

D: -
J: TRBJ1-4
V: TRBV30
size: -
DNA: TGTGCCGGGGGTTTTCGGGGGACCCTTGAAAAACTGTTTTTT
CDR3: CAGGFRGTLEKLFF

D: -
J: TRBJ2-1
V: TRBV29-1
size: -
DNA: TGCAGCGTTGAAAAGGACACATACAATGAGCAGTTCTTC
CDR3: CSVEKDTYNEQFF

D: -
J: TRBJ1-6
V: TRBV5-1
size: -
DNA: TGCGCCAGCAGCACCCTCAGGGTTTTAAAAGAAAATTCACCCCTCCACTTT
CDR3: CASSTLRVLKENSPLHF

D: TRBD2
J: TRBJ2-7
V: TRBV4-3
size: -
DNA: TGCGCCAGCAGCCAAGTGGGCGGGGGAAGCTACGAGCAGTACTTC
CDR3: CASSQVGGGSYEQYF